This TCR beta chain was identified in a study of technical replicates of blood from several donors. TCRdb's table, derived via immunoSEQ multiplex PCR, lists solely in-frame clones and lacks some. The profile shows some 91,000 clones, around 95% of them singletons. In germline, CDR1 is LGHNA, CDR2 YNFKEQ. The CDR3 is 17 amino acids. The trim removed 0 bases at V and 6 bases at J, leaving 10 bases unmatched. The rearrangement links TRBV4-2 to TRBJ2-5; the match to TRBD2 covers 10 bases. This receptor was identified in a human donor in good health. Sequenced sample: T cells isolated from PBMCs. CDR3: CASSQDASGGTVKTQYF. CDR3 coding DNA: TGTGCCAGCAGCCAAGATGCTAGCGGGGGTACGGTGAAGACCCAGTACTTC.